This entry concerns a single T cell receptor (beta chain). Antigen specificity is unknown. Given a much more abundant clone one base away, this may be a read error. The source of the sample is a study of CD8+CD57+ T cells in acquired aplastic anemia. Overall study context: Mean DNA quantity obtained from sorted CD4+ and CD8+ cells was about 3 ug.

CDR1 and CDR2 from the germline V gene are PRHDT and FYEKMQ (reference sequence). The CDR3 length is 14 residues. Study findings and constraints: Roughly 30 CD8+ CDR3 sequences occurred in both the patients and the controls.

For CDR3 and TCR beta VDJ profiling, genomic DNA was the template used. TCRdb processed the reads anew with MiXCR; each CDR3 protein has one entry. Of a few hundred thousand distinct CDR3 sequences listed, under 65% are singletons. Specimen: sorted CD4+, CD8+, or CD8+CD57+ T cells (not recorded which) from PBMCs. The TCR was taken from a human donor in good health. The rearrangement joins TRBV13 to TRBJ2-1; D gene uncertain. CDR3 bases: TGCGCCAGCAGTATGGTGGATGCCTTCAGTGAGCAGTTCTTC. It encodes CASSMVDAFSEQFF.